What follows are 24 T cell receptor beta chains derived from one specimen sequenced in a study of T cell responses to AZD1222 COVID-19 vaccine. Some clones are missing from TCRdb's copy, which holds only in-frame ones; the method was immunoSEQ multiplex PCR. The top ten clones hold over 3.5% of a sample with around 150,000 clones, approximately 80% of them seen once. The sample consisted of peripheral blood, taken on day 0 of AZD1222 vaccination. These receptors originate from an adult in good health.

This clone was recorded only once. The rearrangement links TRBV29-1 to TRBJ1-1, with 7 bases lining up with TRBD1. CDR1 is SQVTM and CDR2 is ANQGSEA in the germline V gene. The CDR3 contains 14 residues. J lost 4 bases, V lost 3 bases, and 8 bases had no gene match. The CDR3 sequence is CSVDLTGMGTEAFF. CDR3 DNA sequence: TGCAGCGTTGACCTGACAGGGATGGGCACTGAAGCTTTCTTT.

The chain recombines TRBV2 with TRBJ1-1; a weak D match, TRBD1 (6 bases). The CDR3 runs 19 residues. Trimming shortened V by 3 bases and J by 0 bases, and 23 bases separated the two germline ends. Germline CDR1 SNHLY, CDR2 FYNNEI. CDR3 sequence reads: CASSDRPGDGFLMNTEAFF. As DNA, the CDR3 is TGTGCCAGCAGTGATAGGCCAGGGGACGGGTTCTTAATGAACACTGAAGCTTTCTTT.

The sample holds one count of this clone. V usage is TRBV4-2 and J usage is TRBJ2-3, with 10 bases lining up with TRBD2. From germline, CDR1 is LGHNA and CDR2 YNFKEQ. J gave up 0 bases and V 0 bases, and 6 bases lay outside the gene matches. This CDR3 has 18 residues. The CDR3 reads CASSQDRSGGASTDTQYF. The CDR3 DNA reads as TGTGCCAGCAGCCAAGATCGGAGCGGGGGGGCTAGCACAGATACGCAGTATTTT.

The V and J genes are TRBV28 and TRBJ1-1; unclear D gene. Between the trimmed V and J ends, which lost 6 bases and 6 bases, there was a span of 20 bases. Germline CDR1 reads MDHEN; CDR2 reads SYDVKM. CDR3 length: 15 residues. CDR3 nucleotide sequence: TGTGCCAGCAGCCCCCGCGGGGAGGGTATGTCTGAAGCTTTCTTT. This translates into CASSPRGEGMSEAFF.

This rearrangement joins TRBV19 to TRBJ2-1; TRBD1 matches 11 bases. This CDR3 region has 15 residues. V trimming: 6 bases; J trimming: 6 bases; junction bases outside the gene matches: 7. Germline loops: CDR1 LNHDA, CDR2 SQIVND (reference sequence). The CDR3 spells CASSPGQGASNEQFF. The CDR3 DNA is TGTGCCAGTAGCCCAGGACAGGGGGCGAGCAATGAGCAGTTCTTC.

J is TRBJ1-5 and V is TRBV12-3 or TRBV12-4; D is unclear. The CDR3 sequence is 13 residues long. The ends were cut back, 5 bases at V and 7 bases at J, with 12 bases in the middle. CDR3 DNA: TGTGCCAGCAGTATCCCGACCTGGCAGCCCCAGCATTTT. As protein: CASSIPTWQPQHF.

The rearrangement links TRBV11-3 to TRBJ2-3, with D perhaps being TRBD1 or TRBD2 (5 bases each). The CDR3 spans 16 residues. Trimming took off 5 bases at V and 5 bases at J, with 20 bases between the two ends. Germline loops: CDR1 SGHNT, CDR2 YENEEA. The CDR3 coding sequence is TGTGCCAGCAGCCCGAGGGATAGGGGCGCGGGAGATACGCAGTATTTT. This codes for CASSPRDRGAGDTQYF.

This clone was seen just once. The chain links TRBV3-1 (or the pseudogene TRBV3-2) to TRBJ1-2; D uncertain. CDR1 and CDR2 (germline): LGHDT, YNNKEL (reference sequence). The length of the CDR3 is 12 residues. The V and J ends lost 2 bases and 4 bases respectively, with 5 bases between them. In DNA, the CDR3 is TGTGCCAGCAGCCAATTTGGCTATGGCTACACCTTC. It codes for CASSQFGYGYTF.

V usage is TRBV7-6 and J usage is TRBJ1-1; D gene uncertain. The CDR3 covers 14 residues. The V gene's germline CDR1 is SGHVS and CDR2 FNYEAQ. V lost 3 bases, J lost 1 base, and 9 bases lay in between. This CDR3 reads CASSFDGRNTEAFF. The CDR3 nucleotides read TGTGCCAGCAGCTTCGACGGCCGGAACACTGAAGCTTTCTTT.

V and J are TRBV6-6 and TRBJ1-5; D uncertain. This CDR3 contains 14 residues. Germline V gene data show CDR1 as MNHNY and CDR2 as SVGAGI (reference sequence). V lost 0 bases to trimming and J lost 3 bases, with 6 bases between them. CDR3 loop: CASSYSNSNQPQHF. The CDR3 DNA follows: TGTGCCAGCAGTTACTCGAACTCCAATCAGCCCCAGCATTTT.

This clone is a singleton in its sample. V gene TRBV28 combines with J gene TRBJ2-2; D is uncertain. Germline V gene data show CDR1 as MDHEN and CDR2 as SYDVKM. The V end was cut by 4 bases, the J end by 4 bases, with 7 bases between. The CDR3 loop spans 13 amino acids. CDR3 protein: CASSSLPTGELFF. The CDR3 nucleotides are TGTGCCAGCAGTTCCCTTCCCACCGGGGAGCTGTTTTTT.

The rearrangement links TRBV24-1 to TRBJ1-3, with 7 bases identical to TRBD1. V lost 4 bases, J lost 4 bases, and 6 bases stayed unmatched. Germline CDR1 and CDR2: KGHDR and SFDVKD. The CDR3 has 15 amino acids. CDR3 coding DNA: TGTGCCACCAGTGACCGAACAGGGGTCGGAAACACCATATATTTT. Its protein product is CATSDRTGVGNTIYF.

This chain connects TRBV9 to TRBJ2-7, with TRBD1 identical over 7 bases. The CDR3 runs to 16 residues. The germline V gene encodes CDR1 SGDLS and CDR2 YYNGEE. V lost 0 bases and J lost 2; bases outside the gene matches: 8. DNA for the CDR3: TGTGCCAGCAGCGTAGAAATAGGGACAGCGCCCTACGAGCAGTACTTC. Protein sequence: CASSVEIGTAPYEQYF. Variable domain in full (rest from reference TRBV9 and TRBJ2-7): DSGVTQTPKHLITATGQRVTLRCSPRSGDLSVYWYQQSLDQGLQFLIQYYNGEERAKGNILERFSAQQFPDLHSELNLSSLELGDSALYFCASSVEIGTAPYEQYFGPGTRLTVT.

This clone was detected only once. The CDR3 DNA follows: TGTGCCAGCAGCGGAGGCCAGGATTGGGGCTACACCTTC. This translates into CASSGGQDWGYTF. This rearrangement joins TRBV5-4 to TRBJ1-2; D ambiguous. With 4 bases removed from V and 8 bases from J, the gap between germline ends came to 15 bases. CDR3 length equals 13 residues. Germline-derived CDR1 and CDR2 are SGHNT and YYREEE (reference sequence).

This clone appeared a single time. The CDR3 reads CAISDEVITSGAYNEQFF. The CDR3 region has the DNA TGTGCCATCAGTGACGAGGTTATAACTAGCGGGGCATACAATGAGCAGTTCTTC. V is TRBV10-3 and J is TRBJ2-1; TRBD2 aligns across 10 bases. The CDR3 consists of 18 residues. CDR1 and CDR2 from the germline V gene are ENHRY and SYGVKD. The V gene end was trimmed by 3 bases and the J gene end by 4 bases; junction bases not matched to a gene: 12.

CDR3 nucleotide sequence: TGCGCCAGCAGCTCACCCGATTATAATTCACCCCTCCACTTT. This sequence encodes CASSSPDYNSPLHF. The V call is TRBV5-1, the J call TRBJ1-6; no firm D call. V lost 3 bases and J 4 bases, leaving 8 bases between the germline ends. CDR1 SGHRS and CDR2 YFSETQ come from the germline V gene. CDR3 length: 14 amino acids.

The V call is TRBV29-1, the J call TRBJ2-7; 7 positions agree with TRBD1. The CDR3 is 13 amino acids. Trimming cost V 6 bases and J 3 bases; bases outside gene matches: 8. Germline CDR1 is SQVTM and CDR2 is ANQGSEA. The DNA for the CDR3 is TGCAGCGTAACGGGACAGTTATACTACGAGCAGTACTTC. It specifies CSVTGQLYYEQYF.

This clone has just one count. V usage is TRBV3-1 (or the pseudogene TRBV3-2) and J usage is TRBJ2-3; D might be TRBD2 (6 bases). The germline V and J ends were trimmed by 4 bases and 4 bases, with 21 bases remaining between them. The CDR3 extends over 17 amino acids. Per germline, CDR1 LGHDT and CDR2 YNNKEL (reference sequence). The CDR3 here is CASSLFPGGDMSDTQYF. CDR3 nucleotide sequence: TGTGCCAGCAGCCTCTTTCCGGGCGGGGATATGTCAGATACGCAGTATTTT.

This chain connects TRBV18 to TRBJ1-1; 12 nucleotides match TRBD1. Per the germline V gene, CDR1 is KGHSH and CDR2 is LQKENI. V shed 4 bases and J 6 bases; nucleotides not matched to a gene: 6. The CDR3 runs to 15 residues. In DNA form, the CDR3 reads TGTGCCAGCTCACAGACGGGACAGGGGGCAGCTGAAGCTTTCTTT. Its translation: CASSQTGQGAAEAFF.

The J gene is TRBJ1-1, the V gene TRBV5-1; D is possibly TRBD1 (6 bases). CDR3 length: 16 residues. CDR1 and CDR2 from the germline V gene are SGHRS and YFSETQ. Trimming pared 2 bases from V and 0 bases from J, leaving 14 bases between. In DNA form, the CDR3 reads TGCGCCAGCAGCTTAGAGGGACACGGTATGAACACTGAAGCTTTCTTT. Protein: CASSLEGHGMNTEAFF.

This chain links TRBV24-1 with TRBJ2-7; 8 bases agree with TRBD1. The germline V gene has CDR1 KGHDR and CDR2 SFDVKD. The CDR3 covers 16 residues. V was pared by 2 bases and J by 0 bases, with 5 bases of the junction left unmatched. This CDR3 reads CATSDSDRASSYEQYF. The DNA for the CDR3 is TGTGCCACCAGTGATTCGGACAGGGCCAGCTCCTACGAGCAGTACTTC.

This rearrangement joins TRBV11-1 to TRBJ1-1; 7 bases are a match to TRBD1. V lost 1 base, J lost 6 bases, and 5 bases stayed unmatched. The CDR3 is made up of 14 amino acids. Germline lookup yields CDR1 SGHAT and CDR2 FQDESV (reference sequence). CDR3 sequence (DNA): TGTGCCAGCAGCTTAGGGGTTGGGACAGCTGAAGCTTTCTTT. This sequence encodes CASSLGVGTAEAFF.

The gene calls are TRBV28 and TRBJ2-7, with unresolved D. The V end lost 7 bases, the J end lost 5 bases, and 15 bases lay between the germline ends. CDR1 is MDHEN, CDR2 SYDVKM, per germline. The CDR3 runs to 13 residues. CDR3 sequence reads: CASTTVDRNEQYF. For the CDR3, the DNA is TGTGCCAGCACGACCGTTGATAGGAACGAGCAGTACTTC. The whole variable domain, filled in from reference TRBV28 and TRBJ2-7, reads DVKVTQSSRYLVKRTGEKVFLECVQDMDHENMFWYRQDPGLGLRLIYFSYDVKMKEKGDIPEGYSVSREKKERFSLILESASTNQTSMYLCASTTVDRNEQYFGPGTRLTVT.

The V call is TRBV30, the J call TRBJ1-2, with 12 bases lining up with TRBD1. This CDR3 comprises 14 residues. Trimming at V came to 4 bases and at J to 7 bases, leaving 7 bases not matched to a gene. Germline V gene data show CDR1 as GTSNPN and CDR2 as SVGIG (reference sequence). The CDR3 nucleotides read TGTGCCTGGAATCTGGGACAGGGGGCAGGTGGCTACACCTTC. It yields the protein CAWNLGQGAGGYTF.